The source of this T cell receptor beta chain is a study of T cell responses to AZD1222 COVID-19 vaccine. Study-wide findings and caveats: Scientists sampled the repertoires only once the peak T cell response had passed.

Profiled with immunoSEQ multiplex PCR; TCRdb holds only in-frame clones, not every one. The sample comprises roughly 180,000 clones, around 93% of which are singletons, and 7.5% to 10% rests with the top ten. To note about this clone: Its antigen is unknown.

Looked up from germline, CDR1 is MNHEY and CDR2 is SVGAGI. The V end was cut by 4 bases, the J end by 2 bases, with 14 bases between. CDR3 length: 15 amino acids. The V and J genes are TRBV6-5 and TRBJ1-1, with a weak D call TRBD1 (6 bases). The sequenced sample was peripheral blood, obtained on day 0 of AZD1222 vaccination. This TCR derives from an adult in good health. CDR3 DNA sequence: TGTGCCAGCAGTTTCGGGGCGGGGGGCAACACTGAAGCTTTCTTT. Protein: CASSFGAGGNTEAFF.